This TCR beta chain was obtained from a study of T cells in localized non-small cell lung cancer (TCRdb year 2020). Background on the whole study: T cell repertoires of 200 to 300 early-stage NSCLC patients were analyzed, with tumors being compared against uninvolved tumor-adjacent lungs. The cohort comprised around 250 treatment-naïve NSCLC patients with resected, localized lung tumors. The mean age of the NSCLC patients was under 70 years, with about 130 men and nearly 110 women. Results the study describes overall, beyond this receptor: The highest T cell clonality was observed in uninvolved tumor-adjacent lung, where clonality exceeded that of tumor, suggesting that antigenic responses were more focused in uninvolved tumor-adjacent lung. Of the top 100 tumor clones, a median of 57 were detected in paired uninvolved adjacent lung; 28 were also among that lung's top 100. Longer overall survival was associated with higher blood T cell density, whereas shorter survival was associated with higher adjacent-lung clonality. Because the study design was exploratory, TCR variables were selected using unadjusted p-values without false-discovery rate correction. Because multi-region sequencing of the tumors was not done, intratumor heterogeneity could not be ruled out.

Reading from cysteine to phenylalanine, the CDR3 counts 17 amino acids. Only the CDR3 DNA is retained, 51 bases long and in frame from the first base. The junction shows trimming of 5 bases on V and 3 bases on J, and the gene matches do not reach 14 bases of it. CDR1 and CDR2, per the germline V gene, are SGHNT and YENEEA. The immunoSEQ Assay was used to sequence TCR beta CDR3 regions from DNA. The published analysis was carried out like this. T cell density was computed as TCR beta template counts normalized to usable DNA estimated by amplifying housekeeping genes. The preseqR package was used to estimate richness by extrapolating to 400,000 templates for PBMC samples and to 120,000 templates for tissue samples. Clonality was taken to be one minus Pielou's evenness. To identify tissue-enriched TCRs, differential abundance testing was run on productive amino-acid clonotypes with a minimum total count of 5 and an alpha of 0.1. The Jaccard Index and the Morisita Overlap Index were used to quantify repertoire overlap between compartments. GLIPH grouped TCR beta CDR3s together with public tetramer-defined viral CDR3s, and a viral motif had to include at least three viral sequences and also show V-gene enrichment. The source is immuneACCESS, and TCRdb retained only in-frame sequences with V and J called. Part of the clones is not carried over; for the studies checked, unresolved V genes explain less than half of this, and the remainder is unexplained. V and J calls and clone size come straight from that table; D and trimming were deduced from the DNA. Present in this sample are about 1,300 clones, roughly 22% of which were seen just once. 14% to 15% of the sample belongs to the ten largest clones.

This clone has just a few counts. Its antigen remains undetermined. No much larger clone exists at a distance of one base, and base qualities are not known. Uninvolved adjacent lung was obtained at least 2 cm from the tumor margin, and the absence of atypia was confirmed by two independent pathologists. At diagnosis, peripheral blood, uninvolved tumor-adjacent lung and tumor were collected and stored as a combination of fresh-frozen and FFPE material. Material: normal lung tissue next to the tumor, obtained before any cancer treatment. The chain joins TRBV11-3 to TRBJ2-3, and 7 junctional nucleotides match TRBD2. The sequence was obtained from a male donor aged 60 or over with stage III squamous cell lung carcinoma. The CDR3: CASSQVGARGETDTQYF. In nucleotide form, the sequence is TGTGCCAGCAGCCAAGTAGGGGCACGGGGGGAAACAGATACGCAGTATTTT.